Below are 15 T cell receptor beta chains sequenced from a single sample in a study of blood T cell repertoires in COVID-19 (TCRdb year 2020). Libraries were built with the immunoSEQ multiplex PCR assay. This immuneACCESS table, as held by TCRdb, lists in-frame sequences with V and J called but not all clones. Of the missing ones, under half trace to an unresolved V gene in checked studies; the others have no known cause. The sample table shows 160,000 or so clones, and around 90% are seen once. About 2% of the sample is held by the ten biggest clonotypes. Sequencing was done on a sample of peripheral blood. The receptor set was obtained from a man between 18 and 35 years old with acute or convalescent COVID-19.

The chain recombines TRBV27 with TRBJ2-7; tentatively, D is TRBD1 (6 bases). The germline V gene has CDR1 MNHEY and CDR2 SMNVEV (reference sequence). The CDR3 totals 12 residues. V gave up 3 bases and J gave up 5 bases, with 8 bases separating them. The CDR3 DNA reads as TGTGCCAGCAGTTTTACAGGGCACGAGCAGTACTTC. Its protein product is CASSFTGHEQYF.

V usage is TRBV7-9 and J usage is TRBJ1-2, with 8 bases lining up with TRBD1. The CDR3 is made up of 14 amino acids. Germline assignment: CDR1 SEHNR and CDR2 FQNEAQ (reference sequence). V lost 6 bases, J lost 5 bases, and 8 bases stayed unmatched. CDR3: CASSPSTGDYGYTF. In nucleotides, the CDR3 is TGTGCCAGCAGTCCTTCGACAGGGGATTATGGCTACACCTTC.

The chain has TRBV19 and TRBJ2-1, with 11 bases identical to TRBD2. V gave up 7 bases and J gave up 2 bases; unmatched junction bases: 7. Germline-derived CDR1 and CDR2 are LNHDA and SQIVND (reference sequence). The length of the CDR3 is 16 residues. The DNA of the CDR3 is TGTGCCAGTACCCTTTCGGGACTAGCGGCCTACAATGAGCAGTTCTTC. As protein: CASTLSGLAAYNEQFF.

This chain joins TRBV5-6 and TRBJ1-2; D unresolved. V was cut by 1 base and J by 1 base, with 8 bases left in between. This CDR3 is 14 amino acids long. Germline lookup yields CDR1 SGHDT and CDR2 YYEEEE. The CDR3 DNA sequence: TGTGCCAGCAGCTTGTTCGGGAGTAACTATGGCTACACCTTC. Translating gives CASSLFGSNYGYTF.

The V and J genes are TRBV14 and TRBJ1-4; D not resolved. Trimming removed 1 base from V and 1 base from J, with 7 bases in between. This CDR3 spans 15 amino acids. Germline CDR1 reads SGHDN; CDR2 reads FVKESK. CDR3 residues: CASSQARETNEKLFF. The CDR3 coding sequence is TGTGCCAGCAGCCAAGCCCGGGAAACTAATGAAAAACTGTTTTTT.

This rearrangement joins TRBV10-1 to TRBJ1-1, with 7 positions matching TRBD1. Germline V gene sequence: CDR1 WNHNN, CDR2 SYGVQD (reference sequence). This CDR3 is 12 amino acids long. The J segment lost 7 bases and the V segment lost 5 bases, leaving 4 bases of the junction unmatched. In DNA, the CDR3 is TGCGCCAGCAGTAGGACAGGAGGTGAAGCTTTCTTT. This translates into CASSRTGGEAFF.

This clone was observed once. This chain links TRBV19 with TRBJ1-1; perhaps TRBD1 as D (5 bases). V was cut by 1 base and J by 1 base, with 13 bases left in between. CDR1 and CDR2 from the germline V gene are LNHDA and SQIVND (reference sequence). The CDR3 loop spans 16 amino acids. This chain's CDR3 is CASSIGAGRGNTEAFF. DNA for the CDR3: TGTGCCAGTAGTATAGGGGCAGGAAGGGGGAACACTGAAGCTTTCTTT.

V gene TRBV27 combines with J gene TRBJ2-1; 8 bases line up with TRBD2. V lost 2 bases to trimming and J lost 2 bases; unmatched junction nucleotides: 2. Germline V gives CDR1 MNHEY, CDR2 SMNVEV (reference sequence). The CDR3 is made up of 15 amino acids. The CDR3 nucleotides read TGTGCCAGCAGTTTAGGTAGCGGGACCTACAATGAGCAGTTCTTC. Its protein product is CASSLGSGTYNEQFF.

V is TRBV30 and J is TRBJ1-4; 7 positions match TRBD1. The CDR3 has 14 residues. From germline, CDR1 is GTSNPN and CDR2 SVGIG (reference sequence). V lost 1 base, J lost 5 bases, and 4 bases stayed unmatched. CDR3 nucleotide sequence: TGTGCCTGGAGTGACAGGGGCCGCAATGAAAAACTGTTTTTT. It encodes CAWSDRGRNEKLFF.

The V and J genes are TRBV19 and TRBJ2-7; D unclear. V lost 4 bases, J lost 0 bases, and 10 bases lay in between. CDR3 length: 14 amino acids. Germline lookup yields CDR1 LNHDA and CDR2 SQIVND (reference sequence). The CDR3 sequence: CASSKAASSYEQYF. The CDR3 DNA reads TGTGCCAGTAGTAAGGCGGCGAGCTCCTACGAGCAGTACTTC.

A word on this clone: In the same sample, other DNA sequences code for this CDR3. V usage is TRBV6-5 and J usage is TRBJ1-6, with 7 bases aligning to TRBD1. With V trimmed by 5 bases and J by 7 bases, 5 bases remained unmatched. The CDR3 loop spans 14 amino acids. Per germline, CDR1 MNHEY and CDR2 SVGAGI. In nucleotides, the CDR3 is TGTGCCAGCAGTCTGGGACAGTCCAATTCACCCCTCCACTTT. Protein product: CASSLGQSNSPLHF.

This clone showed up just once. This chain uses TRBV24-1 with TRBJ2-1, with 8 nucleotides matching TRBD1. V was clipped by 5 bases and J by 7 bases; unmatched bases: 9. Germline loops: CDR1 KGHDR, CDR2 SFDVKD. The CDR3 loop spans 15 amino acids. Written as DNA, the CDR3 is TGTGCCACCAGTGCCCTTGGGGGACAGGCAAATGAGCAGTTCTTC. Its protein is CATSALGGQANEQFF.

J is TRBJ1-1 and V is TRBV25-1, with a weak D call TRBD1 (5 bases). The germline gives CDR1 MGHDK, CDR2 SYGVNS. The CDR3 has 14 residues. With 5 bases removed from V and 1 base from J, the gap between germline ends came to 11 bases. The CDR3 spells CASSRPGGNTEAFF. The CDR3 region has the DNA TGTGCCAGCAGTCGCCCGGGGGGGAACACTGAAGCTTTCTTT.

This clone was seen once. V and J are TRBV18 and TRBJ1-1, with TRBD1 as a possible D gene (5 bases). The CDR3 spans 15 residues. Trimming shortened V by 1 base and J by 1 base, and 10 bases separated the two germline ends. The germline V gene encodes CDR1 KGHSH and CDR2 LQKENI. CDR3 in DNA: TGTGCCAGCTCACCACTGGGGGGACGGAACACTGAAGCTTTCTTT. It encodes CASSPLGGRNTEAFF.

The rearrangement links TRBV4-1 to TRBJ2-3; D gene unclear. V lost 1 base, J lost 6 bases, and 8 bases lay in between. This CDR3 contains 13 residues. The germline V gene has CDR1 MGHRA and CDR2 YSYEKL. DNA for the CDR3: TGCGCCAGCAGCCAAGGCCAGGCCGATACGCAGTATTTT. It yields the protein CASSQGQADTQYF.